This passage covers 4 T cell receptor beta chains from one sample sequenced in a study of T-cell reconstitution after alpha-beta-depleted transplantation in children listed by TCRdb under 2016. The method was PCR. The instrument given in TCRdb is Illumina HiSeq 2500. To normalize quantification of the TCRbeta repertoire, the TCR libraries were built with molecular barcoding that relied on unique molecular identifiers. TCRdb redid the processing of the public reads, applying fastp at Q25 and MiXCR, and retained in-frame beta chains. Every CDR3 protein is listed once, alongside the most common genes and DNA of its rows. A total of some 500,000 distinct CDR3 sequences appear in this sample, about 17% of them only once. The ten biggest clones cover 3% to 3.5% of the sample. Sequenced material: PBMCs from the stem cell graft donor, taken from the stem cell graft. The source of these receptors is a human donor who donated a stem cell graft to a child with acute lymphoblastic leukemia.

This chain links TRBV20-1 with TRBJ2-7; a weak D match, TRBD1 (5 bases). This CDR3 is 14 amino acids long. From germline, CDR1 is DFQATT and CDR2 SNEGSKA (reference sequence). V dropped 5 bases and J dropped 0 bases, with 14 bases sitting between them. CDR3 nucleotides: TGCAGTGCTTCCCGACAGAGGAGCTCCTACGAGCAGTACTTC. Translating it yields CSASRQRSSYEQYF.

The chain recombines TRBV7-8 with TRBJ2-5, with TRBD2 matching 14 bases. With V trimmed by 5 bases and J by 1 base, 6 bases remained unmatched. Germline-derived CDR1 and CDR2 are SGHVS and FQNEAQ. The CDR3 covers 17 residues. The CDR3 DNA reads as TGTGCCAGCAGCCCGGGACTAGCGGGAGTGGGCCAAGAGACCCAGTACTTC. As protein: CASSPGLAGVGQETQYF.

The rearrangement links TRBV7-8 to TRBJ2-7, with 7 bases fitting TRBD1. CDR1 and CDR2 (germline): SGHVS, FQNEAQ. The CDR3 spans 12 residues. The ends lost 0 bases at V and 10 bases at J; junction bases unmatched: 3. CDR3 protein: CASSLAQGGQYF. The CDR3 DNA reads as TGTGCCAGCAGCTTAGCCCAAGGGGGCCAGTACTTC.

This clonotype was counted a few times. This chain uses TRBV12-3 or TRBV12-4 with TRBJ2-5, with D perhaps TRBD2 (5 bases). This CDR3 is 13 amino acids long. Trimming took off 7 bases at V and 3 bases at J, with 12 bases between the two ends. DNA for the CDR3: TGTGCCAGCAATCAAGCGGCGGAAGAGACCCAGTACTTC. Protein sequence: CASNQAAEETQYF.